The 5 T cell receptor beta chains below come from one sample, sequenced in a study of regulatory T cells in long-lasting Graves disease. Combining iRepertoire HTBI primers with Arm-PCR of CDR3 regions, the authors built TCR beta libraries. TCRdb re-called the multiplex PCR reads through MiXCR, storing one row per CDR3 protein. This sample has hundreds of thousands of distinct CDR3 sequences, with around 15% found just once. The time point here: newly diagnosed GD, antithyroid drugs for less than 3 months. Construction of the TCR library relied on RNA isolated from PBMCs. This sample also belongs to another study, concerning T cells in Graves' hyperthyroidism and ophthalmopathy.

The sequencing here drew on peripheral blood mononuclear cells (PBMCs), taken at new diagnosis, from a patient treated with antithyroid drugs. Source of these receptors: a young man with Graves disease.

This clonotype was counted a single time. No conserved phenylalanine or tryptophan ends this CDR3, so it is likely a read error. The CDR3 coding sequence is TGTGCCAGCAGCGCGCCCGGGAGCTCCTACAATGAGCAGTTCTCC. It codes for CASSAPGSSYNEQFS. The V gene is TRBV7-9, the J gene TRBJ2-1, with a tentative D call TRBD2 (6 bases). This CDR3 has 15 residues. The V gene's germline CDR1 is SEHNR and CDR2 FQNEAQ (reference sequence). Trimming removed 5 bases at V and 0 bases at J, with 11 bases between.

This clonotype was found many times. J is TRBJ2-1 and V is TRBV15; 11 bases agree with TRBD2. The CDR3 covers 17 residues. CDR1 and CDR2 (germline): LNHNV, YYDKDF (reference sequence). J gave up 8 bases and V 6 bases, and 15 bases lay outside the gene matches. CDR3 protein: CATRGELGSGGEHEQFF. CDR3 DNA sequence: TGTGCCACCAGGGGGGAACTGGGTAGCGGGGGGGAGCATGAGCAGTTCTTC.

Many counts were recorded for this clonotype. The rearrangement links TRBV6-1 to TRBJ1-5, with D perhaps TRBD1 (6 bases). V shed 2 bases and J shed 3 bases, with 8 bases lying between them. This CDR3 contains 14 residues. Germline V gene sequence: CDR1 MNHNS, CDR2 SASEGT. The CDR3 here is CASSEHRDNQPQHF. CDR3 in DNA: TGTGCCAGCAGTGAACACAGGGACAATCAGCCCCAGCATTTT.

This sequence joins TRBV7-9 and TRBJ2-1, with 13 nucleotides matching TRBD2. The CDR3 loop spans 19 amino acids. Germline V gene data show CDR1 as SEHNR and CDR2 as FQNEAQ (reference sequence). With V trimmed by 5 bases and J by 7 bases, 17 bases remained unmatched. The CDR3 here is CASSPSWTSGGIRLNEQFF. The CDR3 DNA is TGTGCCAGCAGCCCGTCATGGACTAGCGGGGGAATTCGTTTAAATGAGCAGTTCTTC.

This clonotype has just a few counts. V gene TRBV14 combines with J gene TRBJ2-5, with TRBD2 matching over 7 bases. The CDR3 is made up of 13 amino acids. V was clipped by 4 bases and J by 3 bases; unmatched bases: 2. The V gene's germline CDR1 is SGHDN and CDR2 FVKESK. The DNA of the CDR3 is TGTGCCAGCAGCCGCGGGAGAAAAGAGACCCAGTACTTC. It yields the protein CASSRGRKETQYF.